The text below deals with one TCR beta chain. This record comes from a study of cytomegalovirus exposure and HLA in healthy donors. Germline loops: CDR1 WNHNN, CDR2 SYGVQD (reference sequence). This CDR3 region has 14 residues. V shed 5 bases and J 7 bases; nucleotides not matched to a gene: 6. A multiplex PCR was run with 60 Vbeta primers and 13 Jbeta primers. Assay: immunoSEQ multiplex PCR; the TCRdb copy retains only in-frame clones and omits some. This table lists about 34,000 clones. The rearrangement links TRBV10-1 to TRBJ2-2; 8 bases agree with TRBD1. The sequenced material came from PBMCs. This TCR was recovered from a human donor in good health. The CDR3 sequence: CASSWDRSGGELFF. As DNA, the CDR3 is TGCGCCAGCAGTTGGGACAGGTCAGGCGGGGAGCTGTTTTTT.